This TCR beta chain was documented in a study of Graves' ophthalmopathy and Graves' hyperthyroidism. Germline loops: CDR1 MNHNS, CDR2 SASEGT. Trimming removed 4 bases from V and 3 bases from J; junction bases left unmatched: 3. This CDR3 region has 13 residues. The study amplified TCR beta CDR3 regions using RNA transcripts. Investigators did first-round RT-PCR with HTBI primers, then second-round multiplex PCR. TCRdb processed the multiplex PCR reads anew with MiXCR; each CDR3 protein has one entry. The table lists hundreds of thousands of distinct CDR3 sequences, roughly 21% of them singletons. This clonotype came up once. Given a much more abundant clone one base away, this may be a read error.

Sequenced: peripheral blood. The origin of this receptor is a woman aged 50 to 65 with Graves' ophthalmopathy. The J gene is TRBJ2-7, the V gene TRBV6-1; 7 bases match TRBD1. CDR3 loop: CASSVRGSYEQYF. The CDR3 bases are TGTGCCAGCAGTGTCAGGGGGAGCTACGAGCAGTACTTC.